A selection of T cell receptor beta chains follows, all from one sample in a study of blood T cell repertoires in COVID-19. TCRdb's copy holds only in-frame clones and misses some; the assay was immunoSEQ multiplex PCR. The sample lists some 85,000 clones, about 83% occurring once. Sequencing used peripheral blood. These receptors originate from a man in his sixties or seventies with COVID-19, enrolled during active disease. The CDR3 runs from the conserved cysteine through the conserved F or W. A D gene is named only where the DNA matches it firmly. Clone size is not always given. Where it is, it says once, few, many or a class for expanded clones.

J	D	size	V	DNA	CDR3
TRBJ2-1	-	-	TRBV6-6	TGTGCCAGCAGTTACTCCAGTAACTACAATGAGCAGTTCTTC	CASSYSSNYNEQFF
TRBJ1-5	TRBD1	once	TRBV4-3	TGCGCCAGCAGCCAAGATCGGGGACAGGGAAATCAGCCCCAGCATTTT	CASSQDRGQGNQPQHF
TRBJ1-1	-	few	TRBV3-1/TRBV3-2	TGTGCCAGCAGCCCCCCAGGGAACACTGAAGCTTTCTTT	CASSPPGNTEAFF
TRBJ2-5	-	-	TRBV9	TGTGCCAGCAGCGTAGACCTCATAACAGCAGTGAAGACCCAGTACTTC	CASSVDLITAVKTQYF
TRBJ2-2	TRBD2	-	TRBV11-2	TGTGCCAGCAGCTTAAGACTACTAGCGGGGGGGCTTACCGGGGAGCTGTTTTTT	CASSLRLLAGGLTGELFF
TRBJ1-2	-	once	TRBV21-1	TGTGCCAGCAGCAAAGTACCCTGGGACAGAAGGCACGGCTACACCTTC	CASSKVPWDRRHGYTF
TRBJ1-3	-	-	TRBV10-1	TGCGCCAGCAGTGAGTGCAGGGGTTTTTTTGGAAACACCATATATTTT	CASSECRGFFGNTIYF
TRBJ1-5	-	-	TRBV19	TGTGCCAGTAGTATAGTCCCGGGGAAGAGCAATCAGCCCCAGCATTTT	CASSIVPGKSNQPQHF
TRBJ2-7	-	few	TRBV28	TGTGCCAGCAGTACAGGATCCTACGAGCAGTACTTC	CASSTGSYEQYF
TRBJ1-2	-	-	TRBV6-6	TGTGCCAGCAGTTACGGGACACCCTCCTCTGACCTATTC	CASSYGTPSSDLF
TRBJ2-3	-	-	TRBV11-2	TGTGCCAGCAGCGAGCCAGGGTCGCGGACAGATACGCAGTATTTT	CASSEPGSRTDTQYF
TRBJ2-2	-	-	TRBV28	TGTGCCAGCTCCCGGACTTCGAACACCGGGGAGCTGTTTTTT	CASSRTSNTGELFF
TRBJ2-2	-	few	TRBV18	TGTGCCAGCTCACCACCTCCGAGGGCCGGGGAGCTGTTTTTT	CASSPPPRAGELFF
TRBJ2-1	-	few	TRBV27	TGTGCCAGCCAACTCGGGGGTCAATACTACAATGAGCAGTTCTTC	CASQLGGQYYNEQFF
TRBJ1-3	TRBD1	-	TRBV18	TGTGCCAGCCCCTCCCAGGGGGCTGGGGGAAACACCATATATTTT	CASPSQGAGGNTIYF
TRBJ1-6	-	-	TRBV6-1	TGTGCCAGCAGTGACCAACAGGGAACGTTGAATTCACCCCTCCACTTT	CASSDQQGTLNSPLHF
TRBJ2-3	-	-	TRBV28	TGTGCCAGCAGTACTGCGGGGGGTCGTGGAACAGGGGGCAGAGATACGCAGTATTTT	CASSTAGGRGTGGRDTQYF
TRBJ1-2	TRBD1	-	TRBV15	TGTGCCACCAGCGAAGGACAGGATGGCTACACCTTC	CATSEGQDGYTF
TRBJ2-3	-	-	TRBV6-5	TGTGCCAGCAGTTTGACATATGCTTATAGCACAGATACGCAGTATTTT	CASSLTYAYSTDTQYF
TRBJ1-3	-	-	TRBV10-2	TGCGCCAGCACTCCTGGAAACACCATATATTTT	CASTPGNTIYF
TRBJ1-3	-	-	TRBV6-5	TGTGCCACCCACCCTACTGGAAACACCATATATTTT	CATHPTGNTIYF
TRBJ1-1	-	-	TRBV3-1/TRBV3-2	TGTGCCAGCAGCCAAGGGACAGCGAACAGGGAAGCTTTCTTT	CASSQGTANREAFF
TRBJ2-5	-	-	TRBV29-1	TGCAGCGCGACAGAGATTAAAGAGACCCAGTACTTC	CSATEIKETQYF
TRBJ2-2	-	-	TRBV19	TGTGCCAGTCGCACAGGGGAGGTCGGCACCGGGGAGCTGTTTTTT	CASRTGEVGTGELFF
TRBJ1-1	TRBD1	-	TRBV7-2	TGTGCCAGCAGCTTGTACAGGGGCGGAAACACTGAAGCTTTCTTT	CASSLYRGGNTEAFF
TRBJ1-5	TRBD1	-	TRBV7-2	TGTGCCAGCAGCTCGACAGGGGTGAATCAGCCCCAGCATTTT	CASSSTGVNQPQHF
TRBJ2-2	TRBD1	-	TRBV2	TGTGCCAGCAGTGCTTTACCGGGACAGGGGGCCGGCGGGGAGCTGTTTTTT	CASSALPGQGAGGELFF
TRBJ2-2	-	-	TRBV18	TGTGCCAGCTCACCGACTGGGGAGCTGTTTTTT	CASSPTGELFF
TRBJ2-5	TRBD2	-	TRBV20-1	TGCAGTGCTAGTGGGAGGACTAGCGGGAGTTACGAGACCCAGTACTTC	CSASGRTSGSYETQYF
TRBJ2-7	TRBD1	-	TRBV29-1	TGCAGCGCATTATACAGGGGTCCTTCCTACGAGCAGTACTTC	CSALYRGPSYEQYF
TRBJ1-2	TRBD1	-	TRBV25-1	TGTGCCAGCAGTCGGGGGGGACAGGGGGCCCGTAACTATGGCTACACCTTC	CASSRGGQGARNYGYTF
TRBJ1-3	-	-	TRBV2	TGTGCCAGCCGGCCGAGGAGCTCTGGAAACACCATATATTTT	CASRPRSSGNTIYF